This T cell receptor beta chain was identified during a study of CD8 T cell repertoires and HIV-1 epitope variants. Study-level information: Epitopes were three Gag families plus Nef HW9 and YT9. An uncultured baseline aliquot held 1M T cells. Cultures ran around nine days, with IL-2, IL-7 and IL-15 added on days 3 and 7. Points from the study as a whole: Nine antigen-specific TCR beta clonotypes were found; roughly 6 seemed cross-reactive to variants.

For this clone: The antigen remains unidentified.

Using immunoSEQ multiplex PCR, the repertoire was profiled, and TCRdb retains in-frame clones only, with some absent. The data show fewer than 5,500 clones, about 67% seen once. Per germline, CDR1 SGHNT and CDR2 YENEEA. Germline trimming cut 5 bases from V and 1 base from J; bases unmatched to any gene: 10. The CDR3 is 17 residues long. The clonotype was recovered from a male donor with HIV. The chain links TRBV11-3 to TRBJ2-1; the match to TRBD2 covers 8 bases. Sequences were obtained from cultured CD8+ T cells derived from PBMCs. CDR3 sequence (DNA): TGTGCCAGCAGCCCAACGGGAGGGGCCCTTTCCTACAATGAGCAGTTCTTC. It translates to CASSPTGGALSYNEQFF.